The 13 T cell receptor beta chains in this list originate from one sample, sequenced in a study of T cell responses to AZD1222 COVID-19 vaccine. Data came from immunoSEQ multiplex PCR; TCRdb stores just in-frame clones and leaves some out. The sample holds 160,000 or so clones; more than 80% are singletons and the top ten take 3.5% to 5.5%. Sequencing used peripheral blood, obtained 28 days after the second dose of the MenACWY control vaccine. These receptors were collected from an adult who received the MenACWY meningococcal vaccine as a control.

V gene TRBV7-2 combines with J gene TRBJ1-2; 8 bases are shared with TRBD1. The V gene end was trimmed by 4 bases and the J gene end by 7 bases; junction bases not matched to a gene: 11. CDR1 SGHTA and CDR2 FQGNSA come from the germline V gene. This CDR3 is 15 amino acids long. The CDR3 is CASSSLTGAISGYTF. CDR3 DNA: TGTGCCAGCAGCTCCTTGACAGGGGCTATATCTGGCTACACCTTC.

This rearrangement joins TRBV28 to TRBJ1-4; 7 bases are a match to TRBD1. This CDR3 has 13 amino acids. CDR1 and CDR2 (germline): MDHEN, SYDVKM. The trim removed 5 bases at V and 7 bases at J, leaving 4 bases unmatched. The CDR3 DNA follows: TGTGCCAGCAGTACAGGGGAGGCTGAAAAACTGTTTTTT. Amino acid sequence: CASSTGEAEKLFF. Supplemented by reference TRBV28 and TRBJ1-4, the full variable domain reads DVKVTQSSRYLVKRTGEKVFLECVQDMDHENMFWYRQDPGLGLRLIYFSYDVKMKEKGDIPEGYSVSREKKERFSLILESASTNQTSMYLCASSTGEAEKLFFGSGTQLSVL.

The rearrangement links TRBV28 to TRBJ2-2; 10 bases line up with TRBD2. The CDR3 contains 15 residues. Trimming at V came to 6 bases and at J to 7 bases, leaving 8 bases not matched to a gene. CDR1 is MDHEN, CDR2 SYDVKM, per germline. As DNA, the CDR3 is TGTGCCAGCAGCACGGGACTAGCGAGAGGCGGGGAGCTGTTTTTT. Protein sequence: CASSTGLARGGELFF.

This sequence joins TRBV18 and TRBJ2-5; D call uncertain. V was cut by 6 bases and J by 4 bases, with 12 bases left in between. The CDR3 length is 13 residues. The germline CDR1 and CDR2 sequences are KGHSH and LQKENI. The CDR3 DNA sequence: TGTGCCAGCTCGCAGACCTTAGGAGAGACCCAGTACTTC. It codes for CASSQTLGETQYF. The full variable domain, completed using reference TRBV18 and TRBJ2-5, is NAGVMQNPRHLVRRRGQEARLRCSPMKGHSHVYWYRQLPEEGLKFMVYLQKENIIDESGMPKERFSAEFPKEGPSILRIQQVVRGDSAAYFCASSQTLGETQYFGPGTRLLVL.

The chain recombines TRBV28 with TRBJ1-4; tentative D call: TRBD1 (6 bases). Germline V gene data show CDR1 as MDHEN and CDR2 as SYDVKM. V lost 8 bases and J lost 6, with 16 bases in between. The CDR3 has 14 residues. The CDR3 DNA follows: TGTGCCAGCTTTCAACAGGGTTGGGATGAAAAACTGTTTTTT. This sequence encodes CASFQQGWDEKLFF.

The chain has TRBV7-3 and TRBJ2-3; TRBD1 or TRBD2 may be the D gene (5 bases each). Looked up from germline, CDR1 is SGHTA and CDR2 is FQGTGA. The CDR3 is 18 residues long. Trimming pared 1 base from V and 1 base from J, leaving 18 bases between. CDR3 loop: CASSLRGPGIRGTDTQYF. The CDR3 nucleotides read TGTGCCAGCAGCTTAAGGGGCCCGGGGATACGAGGCACAGATACGCAGTATTTT.

The chain uses TRBV6-5 and TRBJ1-5; D is ambiguous. The CDR3 has 15 amino acids. Germline lookup yields CDR1 MNHEY and CDR2 SVGAGI. The V and J ends lost 0 bases and 7 bases respectively, with 13 bases between them. CDR3 in amino acids: CASSYSGTVGQPQHF. In nucleotides, the CDR3 is TGTGCCAGCAGTTACTCGGGCACCGTGGGACAGCCCCAGCATTTT.

This clone has just a few counts. The chain recombines TRBV2 with TRBJ2-2; D might be TRBD1 (5 bases). This CDR3 comprises 16 residues. The ends were cut back, 0 bases at V and 2 bases at J, with 10 bases in the middle. Per germline, CDR1 SNHLY and CDR2 FYNNEI. CDR3: CASSEAGQGNTGELFF. The CDR3, as DNA: TGTGCCAGCAGTGAAGCCGGGCAGGGAAACACCGGGGAGCTGTTTTTT.

This chain uses TRBV4-2 with TRBJ2-3; D uncertain. The CDR3 length is 15 residues. V dropped 0 bases and J dropped 1 base, with 8 bases sitting between them. The germline V gene encodes CDR1 LGHNA and CDR2 YNFKEQ. CDR3 region: CASSQEGSGTDTQYF. The CDR3, as DNA: TGTGCCAGCAGCCAAGAGGGTTCTGGCACAGATACGCAGTATTTT.

V gene TRBV7-9 combines with J gene TRBJ2-1; D uncertain. The CDR3 consists of 14 residues. CDR1 is SEHNR, CDR2 FQNEAQ, per germline (reference sequence). V gave up 3 bases and J gave up 7 bases, with 13 bases separating them. The CDR3 protein is CASSFSSSGNEQFF. The CDR3 nucleotides are TGTGCCAGCAGCTTCAGCTCGTCGGGTAATGAGCAGTTCTTC.

The V gene is TRBV5-4, the J gene TRBJ2-7; 10 bases line up with TRBD2. Per the germline V gene, CDR1 is SGHNT and CDR2 is YYREEE (reference sequence). Trimming took 4 bases from V and 6 from J; bases not matched to a gene: 10. The CDR3 has 15 residues. CDR3 residues: CASSRSGTSDSEQYF. CDR3 sequence (DNA): TGTGCCAGCAGCCGGTCCGGGACTAGCGATTCCGAGCAGTACTTC.

This clone was observed a single time. The V and J genes are TRBV4-3 and TRBJ1-2; TRBD1 aligns across 11 bases. CDR1 is LGHNA and CDR2 is YSLEER in the germline V gene. V shed 1 base and J 2 bases; nucleotides not matched to a gene: 6. CDR3 length: 17 residues. The CDR3 is CASSQVWTGGANYGYTF. The CDR3 nucleotides read TGCGCCAGCAGCCAAGTGTGGACAGGGGGCGCAAACTATGGCTACACCTTC.

The chain couples TRBV30 to TRBJ2-7; D gene ambiguous. V was clipped by 0 bases and J by 5 bases, with 8 bases between them. CDR3 length: 12 residues. Germline V gene sequence: CDR1 GTSNPN, CDR2 SVGIG (reference sequence). The CDR3 coding sequence is TGTGCCTGGAGTGTACTCAGTAACGAGCAGTACTTC. Protein: CAWSVLSNEQYF.